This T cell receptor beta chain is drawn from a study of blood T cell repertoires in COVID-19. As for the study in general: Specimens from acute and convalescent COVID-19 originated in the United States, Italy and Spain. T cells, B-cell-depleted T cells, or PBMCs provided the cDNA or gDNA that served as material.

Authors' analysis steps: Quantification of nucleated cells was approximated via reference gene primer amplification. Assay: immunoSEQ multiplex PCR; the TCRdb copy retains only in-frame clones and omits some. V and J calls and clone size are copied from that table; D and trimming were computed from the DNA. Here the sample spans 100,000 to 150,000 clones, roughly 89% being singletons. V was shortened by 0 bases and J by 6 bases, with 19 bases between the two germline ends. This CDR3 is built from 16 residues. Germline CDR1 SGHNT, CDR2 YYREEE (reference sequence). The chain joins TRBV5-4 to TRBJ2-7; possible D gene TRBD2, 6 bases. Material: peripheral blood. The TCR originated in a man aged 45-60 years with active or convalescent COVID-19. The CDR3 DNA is TGTGCCAGCAGCTTGGCTGGGACTGGGCCAGTGAGCGAGCAGTACTTC. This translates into CASSLAGTGPVSEQYF.